The 30 T cell receptor beta chains below come from one sample, sequenced in a study of blood T cell repertoires in COVID-19. Generated by immunoSEQ multiplex PCR, the TCRdb table keeps only in-frame clones and is missing some. The sample records over 55,000 clones, more than 70% being singletons. The sequenced sample consisted of peripheral blood. These receptors were obtained from a man aged 50-59 years with active COVID-19.

This rearrangement joins TRBV6-5 to TRBJ1-6; 7 bases are a match to TRBD1. The germline V gene has CDR1 MNHEY and CDR2 SVGAGI. CDR3 length equals 14 residues. Trimming removed 5 bases from V and 9 bases from J; junction bases left unmatched: 7. The CDR3 DNA is TGTGCCAGCAGTACGGGACAGCACCTTTCACCCCTCCACTTT. Translation: CASSTGQHLSPLHF.

The chain links TRBV28 to TRBJ2-5, with D perhaps TRBD1 (5 bases). This CDR3 is 14 amino acids long. Germline values: CDR1 MDHEN, CDR2 SYDVKM. V was shortened by 6 bases and J by 4 bases, with 15 bases between the two germline ends. The CDR3 bases are TGTGCCAGCAGGGGGCAGGTGATTCCAGAGACCCAGTACTTC. As protein: CASRGQVIPETQYF.

V gene TRBV7-9 combines with J gene TRBJ2-3, with 8 nucleotides matching TRBD2. This CDR3 region has 15 residues. Trimming at V came to 5 bases and at J to 3 bases, leaving 7 bases not matched to a gene. Germline-derived CDR1 and CDR2 are SEHNR and FQNEAQ (reference sequence). This CDR3 reads CASSPSGLGTDTQYF. The CDR3 DNA reads as TGTGCCAGCAGCCCCTCGGGACTAGGGACAGATACGCAGTATTTT.

The CDR3 loop is CASSLAQPTEAFF. The CDR3 DNA is TGTGCCAGCAGCTTAGCACAGCCCACTGAAGCTTTCTTT. The chain recombines TRBV7-8 with TRBJ1-1; no reliable D call. This CDR3 has 13 amino acids. Trimming took off 0 bases at V and 4 bases at J, with 6 bases between the two ends. Germline CDR1 SGHVS, CDR2 FQNEAQ.

This chain links TRBV9 with TRBJ2-7; tentatively, D is TRBD2 (7 bases). CDR1 and CDR2 from the germline V gene are SGDLS and YYNGEE. CDR3 length: 12 amino acids. With 2 bases removed from V and 7 bases from J, the gap between germline ends came to 10 bases. CDR3 sequence: CASSVGRGEQYF. For the CDR3, the DNA is TGTGCCAGCAGCGTGGGGAGGGGGGAGCAGTACTTC.

The chain is built from TRBV18 and TRBJ2-1; weak D call: TRBD2 (5 bases). Per germline, CDR1 KGHSH and CDR2 LQKENI. The V end lost 3 bases, the J end lost 2 bases, and 11 bases lay between the germline ends. CDR3 length equals 15 residues. CDR3 in amino acids: CASSPGSSTYNEQFF. CDR3 in DNA: TGTGCCAGCTCACCGGGCTCTAGCACCTACAATGAGCAGTTCTTC.

This clone was counted once. CDR3: CASGTGERTEAFF. The CDR3 DNA reads as TGCGCCAGCGGAACAGGGGAGAGGACTGAAGCTTTCTTT. The rearrangement links TRBV4-1 to TRBJ1-1, with 7 bases that match TRBD1. The CDR3 length is 13 residues. Germline V CDR1 and CDR2: MGHRA, YSYEKL. Losses at the gene ends were 8 bases for V and 5 bases for J; bases not matched to a gene: 8.

This chain links TRBV7-2 with TRBJ1-5, with a tentative D call TRBD1 (5 bases). CDR3 length equals 14 residues. V lost 7 bases to trimming and J lost 8 bases, with 18 bases between them. Germline-derived CDR1 and CDR2 are SGHTA and FQGNSA. CDR3 bases: TGTGCCAGCACCCTAAACCGGGGGTTGGAGCCCCAGCATTTT. It specifies CASTLNRGLEPQHF. The full variable domain, rest sourced from reference TRBV7-2 and TRBJ1-5, is GAGVSQSPSNKVTEKGKDVELRCDPISGHTALYWYRQSLGQGLEFLIYFQGNSAPDKSGLPSDRFSAERTGGSVSTLTIQRTQQEDSAVYLCASTLNRGLEPQHFGDGTRLSIL.

The V gene is TRBV10-3, the J gene TRBJ2-5; 7 nucleotides match TRBD2. Germline CDR1 is ENHRY and CDR2 is SYGVKD. V dropped 6 bases and J dropped 5; count of bases not matched to a gene: 18. The CDR3 has 17 amino acids. This chain's CDR3 is CAISLSVERLGGETQYF. The DNA for the CDR3 is TGTGCCATCAGCCTATCTGTGGAGCGGTTGGGGGGGGAGACCCAGTACTTC.

CDR3 sequence: CASSLVGQENYGYTF. The DNA for the CDR3 is TGTGCCAGCAGCTTAGTGGGACAGGAGAACTATGGCTACACCTTC. The rearrangement joins TRBV7-9 to TRBJ1-2; TRBD1 matches 8 bases. The junction had 3 bases not matched to a gene; V was cut back by 1 base and J by 2 bases. The CDR3 contains 15 residues. Germline V CDR1 and CDR2: SEHNR, FQNEAQ (reference sequence).

The J gene is TRBJ2-5, the V gene TRBV5-5; the D gene is possibly TRBD1 (5 bases). CDR3 length equals 14 residues. Trimming removed 1 base from V and 2 bases from J, with 9 bases in between. CDR1 and CDR2 from the germline V gene are SGHKS and YYEKEE (reference sequence). This CDR3 is CASSLTRQQETQYF. Written as DNA, the CDR3 is TGTGCCAGCAGCTTGACGAGACAGCAAGAGACCCAGTACTTC.

The J gene is TRBJ2-1, the V gene TRBV5-6; a weak D match, TRBD2 (5 bases). V was shortened by 4 bases and J by 0 bases, with 11 bases between the two germline ends. Germline assignment: CDR1 SGHDT and CDR2 YYEEEE. The CDR3 loop spans 15 amino acids. The CDR3 protein is CASSVAINSYNEQFF. For the CDR3, the DNA is TGTGCCAGCAGCGTAGCGATTAACTCCTACAATGAGCAGTTCTTC.

The CDR3 region is CASSPQQGNQPQHF. CDR3 coding DNA: TGTGCCAGTAGTCCTCAACAGGGGAATCAGCCCCAGCATTTT. The chain joins TRBV19 to TRBJ1-5; the match to TRBD1 covers 7 bases. Germline CDR1 and CDR2: LNHDA and SQIVND (reference sequence). This CDR3 region has 14 residues. Trimming took 5 bases from V and 4 from J; bases not matched to a gene: 5.

The count of this clone is one. The rearrangement uses TRBV19 and TRBJ1-2, with TRBD1 matching 8 bases. The CDR3 has 17 residues. Trimming cost V 5 bases and J 4 bases; bases outside gene matches: 15. Germline V gene sequence: CDR1 LNHDA, CDR2 SQIVND (reference sequence). CDR3 sequence reads: CASSPRTGRPLRYGYTF. The CDR3 DNA follows: TGTGCCAGTAGTCCCCGGACAGGGAGGCCGCTCCGCTATGGCTACACCTTC.

The genes are TRBV18 and TRBJ2-1; 8 bases are a match to TRBD1. The V segment lost 6 bases and the J segment 4 bases; nucleotides outside the gene matches: 11. CDR1 KGHSH and CDR2 LQKENI come from the germline V gene. The CDR3 extends over 16 amino acids. The CDR3 loop is CASSRQGNGPYNEQFF. The CDR3 coding sequence is TGTGCCAGCTCTCGACAGGGGAATGGGCCTTACAATGAGCAGTTCTTC.

V usage is TRBV29-1 and J usage is TRBJ2-7; 8 bases are shared with TRBD2. J gave up 0 bases and V 5 bases, and 15 bases lay outside the gene matches. The CDR3 is 17 amino acids. The germline V gene encodes CDR1 SQVTM and CDR2 ANQGSEA. CDR3 DNA: TGCAGCGTTTCCGGGACGACCGGGACTAGAGCCTCCTACGAGCAGTACTTC. This sequence encodes CSVSGTTGTRASYEQYF.

The chain links TRBV29-1 to TRBJ1-2; 7 bases are shared with TRBD1. This CDR3 region has 12 residues. The germline V gene encodes CDR1 SQVTM and CDR2 ANQGSEA. The trim removed 3 bases at V and 4 bases at J, leaving 2 bases unmatched. The CDR3 nucleotides are TGCAGCGTTGAGGGACAGCCCTATGGCTACACCTTC. Translating gives CSVEGQPYGYTF.

The chain joins TRBV14 to TRBJ2-7, with 10 bases lining up with TRBD1. Germline V gives CDR1 SGHDN, CDR2 FVKESK. This CDR3 contains 15 residues. The V gene end was trimmed by 3 bases and the J gene end by 3 bases; junction bases not matched to a gene: 5. The CDR3 region is CASSQGQGKVYEQYF. The CDR3 DNA reads as TGTGCCAGCAGCCAGGGACAGGGGAAAGTCTACGAGCAGTACTTC.

The chain recombines TRBV10-3 with TRBJ1-1; 7 positions agree with TRBD1. The CDR3 covers 16 residues. Germline V gene sequence: CDR1 ENHRY, CDR2 SYGVKD. Losses at the gene ends were 8 bases for V and 2 bases for J; bases not matched to a gene: 14. CDR3 DNA sequence: TGTGCCATCCCCGAGGCCCTGGGACAGTTCAACACTGAAGCTTTCTTT. This codes for CAIPEALGQFNTEAFF.

This clone was found once. The rearrangement joins TRBV6-5 to TRBJ2-7; TRBD2 aligns across 9 bases. The CDR3 has 11 amino acids. CDR1 is MNHEY, CDR2 SVGAGI, per germline. V dropped 7 bases and J dropped 11; count of bases not matched to a gene: 6. As DNA, the CDR3 is TGTGCCAGCAAGCTAGCGGGACGTGAGTACTTC. This gives the protein CASKLAGREYF.

This rearrangement joins TRBV6-6 to TRBJ2-1; 7 bases are a match to TRBD1. Germline V gene lookup returns CDR1 MNHNY and CDR2 SVGAGI (reference sequence). Trimming removed 6 bases from V and 4 bases from J; junction bases left unmatched: 9. CDR3 length equals 15 residues. The CDR3 spells CASSWDRADYNEQFF. The CDR3 DNA sequence: TGTGCCAGCAGCTGGGACAGAGCGGATTACAATGAGCAGTTCTTC.

The V and J genes are TRBV29-1 and TRBJ2-6; 12 nucleotides line up with TRBD1. Germline CDR1 and CDR2: SQVTM and ANQGSEA. The V gene end was trimmed by 7 bases and the J gene end by 4 bases; junction bases not matched to a gene: 8. The CDR3 spans 16 residues. CDR3 nucleotides: TGCAGCGCCTCGGGACAGGGGGCGAAAGGGGCCAACGTCCTGACTTTC. Translating gives CSASGQGAKGANVLTF.

The chain joins TRBV6-5 to TRBJ2-3, with 15 bases lining up with TRBD2. This CDR3 region has 14 residues. Germline CDR1 MNHEY, CDR2 SVGAGI. Trimming took 8 bases from V and 4 from J; bases not matched to a gene: 1. The CDR3 is CASGLAGGSDTQYF. As DNA, the CDR3 is TGTGCCAGCGGACTAGCGGGAGGGTCAGATACGCAGTATTTT.

V gene TRBV12-3 or TRBV12-4 combines with J gene TRBJ2-7; D call uncertain. The CDR3 has 13 amino acids. V dropped 5 bases and J dropped 8 bases, with 16 bases sitting between them. Written as DNA, the CDR3 is TGTGCCAGCAGTACCACCCCGACAATACAGCAGTACTTC. Encoded protein: CASSTTPTIQQYF.

The chain joins TRBV18 to TRBJ2-1, with D hard to call. Germline V lookup: CDR1 KGHSH, CDR2 LQKENI. V shed 5 bases and J shed 8 bases, with 7 bases lying between them. The length of the CDR3 is 11 residues. The CDR3 here is CASSADYEQFF. CDR3 DNA sequence: TGTGCCAGCTCAGCAGACTATGAGCAGTTCTTC.

This chain links TRBV18 with TRBJ2-3, with unresolved D. The CDR3 is 14 residues long. The germline V gene encodes CDR1 KGHSH and CDR2 LQKENI. V was trimmed by 3 bases and J by 6 bases, leaving 13 bases between them. This CDR3 reads CASSPNSTRDTQYF. DNA of the CDR3: TGTGCCAGCTCACCTAATAGCACGCGCGATACGCAGTATTTT.

V usage is TRBV10-3 and J usage is TRBJ1-3; 7 bases line up with TRBD1. The CDR3 runs 15 residues. V shed 11 bases and J 0 bases; nucleotides not matched to a gene: 10. Germline loops: CDR1 ENHRY, CDR2 SYGVKD. The CDR3: CAATGTASSGNTIYF. Written as DNA, the CDR3 is TGTGCCGCTACCGGGACAGCGAGCTCTGGAAACACCATATATTTT.

This clone was found a few times. The chain employs TRBV19 and TRBJ1-4, with D possibly matching TRBD1 (5 bases). Germline CDR1 reads LNHDA; CDR2 reads SQIVND (reference sequence). CDR3 length: 14 amino acids. With 1 base removed from V and 8 bases from J, the gap between germline ends came to 11 bases. The CDR3 loop reads CASSIGGVREKLFF. CDR3 coding DNA: TGTGCCAGTAGTATAGGGGGCGTACGAGAAAAACTGTTTTTT.

The chain uses TRBV4-1 and TRBJ1-1; no clear D. In germline, CDR1 is MGHRA, CDR2 YSYEKL. The CDR3 has 13 amino acids. V lost 4 bases, J lost 2 bases, and 8 bases lay in between. DNA for the CDR3: TGCGCCAGCAGCCTCGAGGGTAACACTGAAGCTTTCTTT. Protein product: CASSLEGNTEAFF.

This clone has only a few counts. The CDR3 loop is CASSLAPGQGATGELFF. The CDR3 DNA is TGTGCCAGCAGCTTAGCGCCGGGACAGGGGGCAACCGGGGAGCTGTTTTTT. The V gene is TRBV7-8, the J gene TRBJ2-2, with TRBD1 identical over 12 bases. CDR1 and CDR2 from the germline V gene are SGHVS and FQNEAQ. The CDR3 covers 17 residues. The V gene end was trimmed by 0 bases and the J gene end by 5 bases; junction bases not matched to a gene: 4.